This T cell receptor beta chain was obtained from a study of T cells in Graves' hyperthyroidism and ophthalmopathy. Clinical symptoms, serum thyroxine, TRAb, thyroid ultrasound and orbital computed tomography informed diagnoses. The CDR3 contains 15 residues. V was clipped by 0 bases and J by 1 base, with 10 bases between them. Per the germline V gene, CDR1 is MNHEY and CDR2 is SVGEGT. TCR beta CDR3 region amplification was performed from RNA transcripts. The primer set for the first-round RT-PCR of the TCR CDR3 was HTBI. TCRdb independently ran MiXCR on the multiplex PCR reads; one entry per CDR3 protein. This table has 490,000 or so distinct CDR3 sequences, 46% appearing once.

This receptor was identified in an adult woman with Graves' disease, either hyperthyroidism or ophthalmopathy (not recorded which). The rearrangement links TRBV6-2 or TRBV6-3 to TRBJ2-7; D uncertain. Specimen: peripheral blood or thyroid tissue (not recorded which). In nucleotides, the CDR3 is TGTGCCAGCAGTTACTCAGGGCTATATTCCTACGAGCAGTACTTC. It codes for CASSYSGLYSYEQYF.